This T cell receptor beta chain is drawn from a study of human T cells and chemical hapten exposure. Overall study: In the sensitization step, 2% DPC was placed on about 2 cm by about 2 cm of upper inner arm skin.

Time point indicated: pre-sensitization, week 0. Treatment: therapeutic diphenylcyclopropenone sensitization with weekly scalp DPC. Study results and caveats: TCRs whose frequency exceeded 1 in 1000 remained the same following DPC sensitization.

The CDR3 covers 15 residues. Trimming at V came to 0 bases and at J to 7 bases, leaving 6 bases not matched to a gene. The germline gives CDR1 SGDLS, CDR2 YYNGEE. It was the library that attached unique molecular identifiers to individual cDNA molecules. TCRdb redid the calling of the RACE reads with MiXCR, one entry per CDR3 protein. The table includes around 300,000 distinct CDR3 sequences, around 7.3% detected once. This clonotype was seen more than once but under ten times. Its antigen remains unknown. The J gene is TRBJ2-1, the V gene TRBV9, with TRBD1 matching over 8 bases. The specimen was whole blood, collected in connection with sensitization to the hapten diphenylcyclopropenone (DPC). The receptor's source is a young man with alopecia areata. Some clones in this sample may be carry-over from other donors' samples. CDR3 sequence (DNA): TGTGCCAGCAGCGTAGGAGGTAACAGGGGGAATGAGCAGTTCTTC. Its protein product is CASSVGGNRGNEQFF.